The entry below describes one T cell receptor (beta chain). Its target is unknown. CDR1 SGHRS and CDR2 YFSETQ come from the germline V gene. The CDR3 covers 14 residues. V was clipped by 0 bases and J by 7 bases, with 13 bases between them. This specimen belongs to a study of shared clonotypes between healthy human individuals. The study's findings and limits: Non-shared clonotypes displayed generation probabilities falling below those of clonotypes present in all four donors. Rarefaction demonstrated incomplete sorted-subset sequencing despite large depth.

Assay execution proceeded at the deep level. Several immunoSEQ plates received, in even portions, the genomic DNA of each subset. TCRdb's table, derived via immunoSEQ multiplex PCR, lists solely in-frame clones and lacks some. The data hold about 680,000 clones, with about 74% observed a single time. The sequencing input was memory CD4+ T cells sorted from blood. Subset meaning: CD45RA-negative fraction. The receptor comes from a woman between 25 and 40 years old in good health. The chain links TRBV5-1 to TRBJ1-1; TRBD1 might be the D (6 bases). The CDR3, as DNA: TGCGCCAGCAGCTTGGCAGGGGCGAGAGGTGAAGCTTTCTTT. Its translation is CASSLAGARGEAFF.